This T cell receptor beta chain was captured by sequencing in a study of cytomegalovirus exposure and HLA in healthy donors. Findings and caveats of the study: It was reportedly the case that the classifier diagnosed cytomegalovirus status with high specificity and sensitivity.

The V gene's germline CDR1 is LGHNA and CDR2 YNFKEQ. The V gene lost 0 bases and the J gene lost 3 bases, with 15 bases spanning the gap. The CDR3 covers 16 residues. The PCR contained 60 Vbeta and 13 Jbeta primers. The data were produced by immunoSEQ multiplex PCR, yet TCRdb's version contains in-frame clones alone and is incomplete. The sample consists of approximately 190,000 clones, around 82% of them appearing once. A remark on this clone: Its antigen remains unknown.

Input material: PBMCs. This receptor was identified in a boy aged 5-17 years in good health and CMV-seronegative. V and J are TRBV4-2 and TRBJ2-7; D unclear. The CDR3 DNA sequence: TGTGCCAGCAGCCAAGAAGGCTTAGCTGGGTTCTACGAGCAGTACTTC. It encodes CASSQEGLAGFYEQYF.